What follows describes a single TCR beta chain. The V and J ends lost 9 bases and 0 bases respectively, with 12 bases between them. CDR1 is MGHDK and CDR2 is SYGVNS in the germline V gene. The CDR3 runs 13 residues. This specimen comes from a study of blood T cell repertoires in COVID-19. TCRdb's table, derived via immunoSEQ multiplex PCR, lists solely in-frame clones and lacks some. This table holds more than 25,000 clones, more than 80% found once. This chain links TRBV25-1 with TRBJ2-7, with D perhaps matching TRBD1 (6 bases). This receptor was obtained from a human donor in a cohort sampled during active COVID-19. Sequencing used peripheral blood. The DNA of the CDR3 is TGTGCCAGTGCCCAGGGGACCTCCTACGAGCAGTACTTC. This codes for CASAQGTSYEQYF.